This T cell receptor beta chain was retrieved from a study of T cell responses to AZD1222 COVID-19 vaccine. Study in general: It was second doses at about 4 or about 12 weeks that were pooled. Study-wide findings and caveats: Sampling captured repertoires only after the peak T cell response. Recipients of two AZD1222 doses showed rising Spike-specific TCR breadth and depth. Clonal diversity may have been underestimated, and the donors were mostly white British, with more females than males.

On this clone: Its antigen remains unidentified.

Data came from immunoSEQ multiplex PCR; TCRdb stores just in-frame clones and leaves some out. The sample includes fewer than 250,000 clones, about 92% of them seen just once. The source material was peripheral blood, sampled on day 0 of AZD1222 vaccination. This sequence originates from an adult in good health.

The CDR3 DNA is TGTGCCAGCAGTTACACTCCGGGACAGGGGGAAAAACTGTTTTTT. Protein: CASSYTPGQGEKLFF. The J gene is TRBJ1-4, the V gene TRBV6-5; 10 bases map to TRBD1. This CDR3 has 15 residues. Germline CDR1 is MNHEY and CDR2 is SVGAGI. Trimming at V came to 2 bases and at J to 8 bases, leaving 5 bases not matched to a gene.